The 8 T cell receptor beta chains given below trace back to one sample, sequenced in a study of Ad26.COV2.S vaccination and SARS-CoV-2 variants listed by TCRdb under 2021. What this sample's treatment or condition label stands for: approximately 18 received Ad26.COV2.S at low or high dose, single or two shots; 5 received placebo; per-sample allocation not given. Repertoires of vaccine and placebo recipients were sequenced from samples collected on day 63 after the first injection. The library came from the immunoSEQ multiplex PCR assay. The source is immuneACCESS, and TCRdb retained only in-frame sequences with V and J called. Part of the clones is not carried over; for the studies checked, unresolved V genes explain less than half of this, and the remainder is unexplained. The table for this sample lists around 320,000 clones; around four fifths of them were counted only once. The top ten clones comprise approximately 2.1% of the sample.

The sequenced sample was peripheral blood, obtained in a trial of Ad26.COV2.S vaccine versus placebo. The receptors stem from a person between 18 and 59 years old who received the Ad26.COV2.S COVID-19 vaccine or a placebo.

Notes on this clone: The same CDR3 arises from other DNA sequences in this sample as well. This chain uses TRBV5-1 with TRBJ2-1, with a possible D match to TRBD2 (7 bases). This CDR3 comprises 15 residues. CDR1 is SGHRS and CDR2 is YFSETQ in the germline V gene. V shed 2 bases and J shed 2 bases, with 11 bases lying between them. DNA of the CDR3: TGCGCCAGCAGCTTAGGGGGGGCTACCTACAATGAGCAGTTCTTC. Its translation: CASSLGGATYNEQFF.

The V gene is TRBV4-2, the J gene TRBJ2-1, with a possible D match to TRBD1 (6 bases). V was clipped by 4 bases and J by 9 bases, with 13 bases between them. CDR1 is LGHNA, CDR2 YNFKEQ, per germline. The CDR3 consists of 13 residues. DNA for the CDR3: TGTGCCAGCAGCCGGGACACGAACGGTGAGCAGTTCTTC. Protein: CASSRDTNGEQFF.

This chain links TRBV27 with TRBJ2-7; 9 bases line up with TRBD1. This CDR3 is 17 amino acids long. In germline, CDR1 is MNHEY, CDR2 SMNVEV (reference sequence). The ends lost 2 bases at V and 2 bases at J; junction bases unmatched: 10. CDR3 amino acids: CASSLGEPGQGPYEQYF. The CDR3 DNA reads TGTGCCAGCAGTTTAGGGGAACCGGGACAGGGACCCTACGAGCAGTACTTC.

This clone was observed a few times. The chain employs TRBV4-2 and TRBJ2-1, with 7 nucleotides matching TRBD1. The J segment lost 4 bases and the V segment lost 1 base, leaving 10 bases of the junction unmatched. Germline values: CDR1 LGHNA, CDR2 YNFKEQ. This CDR3 region has 17 residues. The DNA for the CDR3 is TGTGCCAGCAGCCAAGGCGGTGGGCCAGGGGGTTACAATGAGCAGTTCTTC. Encoded protein: CASSQGGGPGGYNEQFF.

V gene TRBV6-2 or TRBV6-3 combines with J gene TRBJ2-4, with D possibly matching TRBD2 (5 bases). This CDR3 has 13 amino acids. V was cut by 4 bases and J by 1 base, with 5 bases left in between. Germline V gene sequence: CDR1 MNHEY, CDR2 SVGEGT. The CDR3 spells CASSSGAKNIQYF. The CDR3 nucleotides are TGTGCCAGCAGTTCGGGGGCCAAAAACATTCAGTACTTC.

The genes are TRBV5-5 and TRBJ1-1, with a tentative D call TRBD1 (6 bases). Trimming cost V 0 bases and J 1 base, with 13 bases left between them. The length of the CDR3 is 16 residues. Germline values: CDR1 SGHKS, CDR2 YYEKEE (reference sequence). CDR3 residues: CASSLGAGEPNTEAFF. The CDR3, as DNA: TGTGCCAGCAGCTTGGGCGCAGGGGAACCGAACACTGAAGCTTTCTTT.

The chain combines TRBV12-3 or TRBV12-4 with TRBJ1-2; 7 bases map to TRBD1. The CDR3 is made up of 13 amino acids. The V segment lost 1 base and the J segment 7 bases; nucleotides outside the gene matches: 3. CDR3 in amino acids: CASSLVRGLGYTF. The CDR3 DNA is TGTGCCAGCAGTTTAGTAAGGGGGCTTGGCTACACCTTC.

The chain links TRBV11-3 to TRBJ2-3, with D perhaps matching TRBD2 (6 bases). This CDR3 region has 16 residues. V lost 1 base and J lost 1, with 12 bases in between. CDR1 SGHNT and CDR2 YENEEA come from the germline V gene. Here the CDR3 DNA reads TGTGCCAGCAGCTTAGGGGTAGCGGCTGGCACAGATACGCAGTATTTT. It translates to CASSLGVAAGTDTQYF. Full variable domain (outside the CDR3, taken from reference TRBV11-3 and TRBJ2-3): EAGVVQSPRYKIIEKKQPVAFWCNPISGHNTLYWYLQNLGQGPELLIRYENEEAVDDSQLPKDRFSAERLKGVDSTLKIQPAELGDSAVYLCASSLGVAAGTDTQYFGPGTRLTVL.